The 25 T cell receptor beta chains below were found in one sample sequenced in a study of blood T cell repertoires in COVID-19. Data came from immunoSEQ multiplex PCR; TCRdb stores just in-frame clones and leaves some out. The top ten hold approximately 11% of the sample, which has 180,000 or so clones, almost 85% seen once. The specimen was PBMCs or T cells enriched from blood (not recorded which). Receptors originate from a man aged 50 to 60 who had recovered from COVID-19.

This chain uses TRBV2 with TRBJ2-7, with 9 bases identical to TRBD1. The CDR3 runs 14 residues. After removal of 5 bases from V and 5 bases from J, the junction contained 7 bases not matched to a gene. Germline CDR1 SNHLY, CDR2 FYNNEI. In DNA, the CDR3 is TGTGCCAGCAGTACGGGACAGGGTTGGGACGAGCAGTACTTC. It specifies CASSTGQGWDEQYF. The full variable domain, rest sourced from reference TRBV2 and TRBJ2-7, is EPEVTQTPSHQVTQMGQEVILRCVPISNHLYFYWYRQILGQKVEFLVSFYNNEISEKSEIFDDQFSVERPDGSNFTLKIRSTKLEDSAMYFCASSTGQGWDEQYFGPGTRLTVT.

The chain has TRBV24-1 and TRBJ2-3, with 7 bases fitting TRBD2. CDR1 is KGHDR and CDR2 is SFDVKD in the germline V gene. J lost 2 bases, V lost 3 bases, and 4 bases had no gene match. The CDR3 loop spans 15 amino acids. In DNA, the CDR3 is TGTGCCACCAGTGATACAGCGGGGTCCACAGATACGCAGTATTTT. This gives the protein CATSDTAGSTDTQYF.

This clone was observed once. The chain has TRBV6-1 and TRBJ1-2, with a weak D call TRBD1 (5 bases). CDR3 size: 13 residues. The germline CDR1 and CDR2 sequences are MNHNS and SASEGT. V lost 3 bases to trimming and J lost 8 bases, with 13 bases between them. CDR3 bases: TGTGCCAGCAGTGACTCGGGGGTTCACGGCTACACCTTC. This encodes CASSDSGVHGYTF.

This clone was counted once. The chain links TRBV5-1 to TRBJ1-1; no firm D call. Germline CDR1 is SGHRS and CDR2 is YFSETQ. The CDR3 contains 14 residues. Trimming took off 4 bases at V and 1 base at J, with 11 bases between the two ends. This chain's CDR3 is CASSLRAQNTEAFF. CDR3 DNA sequence: TGCGCCAGCAGCCTGCGGGCTCAGAACACTGAAGCTTTCTTT.

This chain joins TRBV5-1 and TRBJ2-7, with D tentatively TRBD2 (7 bases). The CDR3 length is 14 residues. V shed 0 bases and J shed 2 bases, with 9 bases lying between them. Germline V gives CDR1 SGHRS, CDR2 YFSETQ. The CDR3 here is CASSLAGGPYEQYF. The CDR3 nucleotides are TGCGCCAGCAGCTTGGCGGGGGGCCCCTACGAGCAGTACTTC. Full variable domain (outside the CDR3, taken from reference TRBV5-1 and TRBJ2-7): KAGVTQTPRYLIKTRGQQVTLSCSPISGHRSVSWYQQTPGQGLQFLFEYFSETQRNKGNFPGRFSGRQFSNSRSEMNVSTLELGDSALYLCASSLAGGPYEQYFGPGTRLTVT.

The chain links TRBV9 to TRBJ2-5; tentative D call: TRBD2 (6 bases). Germline V lookup: CDR1 SGDLS, CDR2 YYNGEE. CDR3 length: 15 amino acids. The V end lost 0 bases, the J end lost 1 base, and 10 bases lay between the germline ends. CDR3 protein: CASSVGGTLQETQYF. In nucleotides, the CDR3 is TGTGCCAGCAGCGTAGGAGGGACTCTCCAAGAGACCCAGTACTTC.

The CDR3, as DNA: TGTGCCAGCAGCGCCGATAGCGGACCTAACTACGAGCAGTACTTC. Translating gives CASSADSGPNYEQYF. The chain joins TRBV9 to TRBJ2-7; D perhaps matches TRBD2 (6 bases). V was clipped by 3 bases and J by 3 bases, with 16 bases between them. The CDR3 loop spans 15 amino acids. The germline CDR1 and CDR2 sequences are SGDLS and YYNGEE.

J is TRBJ1-5 and V is TRBV2; 8 nucleotides align to TRBD1. CDR1 is SNHLY, CDR2 FYNNEI, per germline. The trim removed 5 bases at V and 0 bases at J, leaving 9 bases unmatched. The CDR3 runs 17 residues. DNA of the CDR3: TGTGCCAGCAGTTGGGGACAGGTCCTCACTAGCAATCAGCCCCAGCATTTT. Translation: CASSWGQVLTSNQPQHF. The full variable domain, rest sourced from reference TRBV2 and TRBJ1-5, is EPEVTQTPSHQVTQMGQEVILRCVPISNHLYFYWYRQILGQKVEFLVSFYNNEISEKSEIFDDQFSVERPDGSNFTLKIRSTKLEDSAMYFCASSWGQVLTSNQPQHFGDGTRLSIL.

This chain links TRBV3-1 (or the pseudogene TRBV3-2) with TRBJ2-1; 13 bases match TRBD2. V was pared by 2 bases and J by 8 bases, with 9 bases of the junction left unmatched. CDR1 LGHDT and CDR2 YNNKEL come from the germline V gene (reference sequence). The CDR3 runs to 17 residues. CDR3 nucleotides: TGTGCCAGCAGCCAAATAGGACTAGCGGGAGCAGCCCATGAGCAGTTCTTC. It codes for CASSQIGLAGAAHEQFF.

V is TRBV11-3 and J is TRBJ2-1; a possible D gene is TRBD2 (5 bases). Germline V CDR1 and CDR2: SGHNT, YENEEA. Between the trimmed V and J ends, which lost 0 bases and 0 bases, there was a span of 6 bases. The CDR3 spans 15 residues. The CDR3 bases are TGTGCCAGCAGCTTAGAAGGGAGCTCCTACAATGAGCAGTTCTTC. It is translated as CASSLEGSSYNEQFF. The complete variable domain, with remaining parts taken from reference TRBV11-3 and TRBJ2-1, reads EAGVVQSPRYKIIEKKQPVAFWCNPISGHNTLYWYLQNLGQGPELLIRYENEEAVDDSQLPKDRFSAERLKGVDSTLKIQPAELGDSAVYLCASSLEGSSYNEQFFGPGTRLTVL.

Turning to this clone: Other DNA sequences of this sample code for an identical CDR3. The J gene is TRBJ2-5, the V gene TRBV12-3 or TRBV12-4; D might be TRBD2 (6 bases). The CDR3 has 13 residues. The ends were cut back, 2 bases at V and 4 bases at J, with 8 bases in the middle. In nucleotides, the CDR3 is TGTGCCAGCAGTTTATTGGGAGGAGAGACCCAGTACTTC. This encodes CASSLLGGETQYF.

The V gene is TRBV29-1, the J gene TRBJ1-2; tentative D call: TRBD1 (6 bases). The V and J ends lost 6 bases and 1 base respectively, with 15 bases between them. CDR1 and CDR2 from the germline V gene are SQVTM and ANQGSEA. The CDR3 runs to 14 residues. CDR3 amino acids: CSVPWGGVNYGYTF. CDR3 DNA: TGCAGCGTGCCATGGGGGGGCGTTAACTATGGCTACACCTTC. Filled out from reference TRBV29-1 and TRBJ1-2, the complete variable domain reads SAVISQKPSRDICQRGTSLTIQCQVDSQVTMMFWYRQQPGQSLTLIATANQGSEATYESGFVIDKFPISRPNLTFSTLTVSNMSPEDSSIYLCSVPWGGVNYGYTFGSGTRLTVV.

The rearrangement links TRBV7-9 to TRBJ1-2; D is perhaps TRBD1 (6 bases). Trimming cost V 2 bases and J 4 bases, with 26 bases left between them. CDR1 SEHNR and CDR2 FQNEAQ come from the germline V gene (reference sequence). The CDR3 contains 19 residues. This CDR3 reads CASSLSPGGGDITIYGYTF. CDR3 in DNA: TGTGCCAGCAGCTTAAGCCCGGGGGGCGGGGACATCACCATCTATGGCTACACCTTC.

J is TRBJ2-1 and V is TRBV3-1 (or the pseudogene TRBV3-2); 8 positions match TRBD1. The CDR3 is 13 amino acids. V gave up 2 bases and J gave up 9 bases; unmatched junction bases: 3. Germline CDR1 reads LGHDT; CDR2 reads YNNKEL (reference sequence). The CDR3 is CASSQQGAGEQFF. For the CDR3, the DNA is TGTGCCAGCAGCCAACAGGGGGCGGGTGAGCAGTTCTTC.

The rearrangement joins TRBV15 to TRBJ2-7; 8 positions match TRBD1. V shed 1 base, J shed 2 bases, and the junction held 7 bases outside the gene matches. In germline, CDR1 is LNHNV, CDR2 YYDKDF (reference sequence). The CDR3 extends over 16 amino acids. CDR3 in amino acids: CATSRGFDRGAYEQYF. As DNA, the CDR3 is TGTGCCACCAGCAGAGGTTTCGACAGGGGAGCCTACGAGCAGTACTTC.

This chain links TRBV7-3 with TRBJ2-2; 8 bases agree with TRBD1. J lost 4 bases, V lost 2 bases, and 3 bases had no gene match. In germline, CDR1 is SGHTA, CDR2 FQGTGA. The CDR3 covers 15 residues. The CDR3 loop reads CASSLAGGITGELFF. The CDR3 DNA is TGTGCCAGCAGCTTAGCAGGGGGCATCACCGGGGAGCTGTTTTTT.

This chain connects TRBV7-3 to TRBJ2-2; 7 bases align to TRBD2. This CDR3 is built from 15 residues. CDR1 and CDR2 (germline): SGHTA, FQGTGA. J was trimmed by 5 bases and V by 5 bases; bases with no gene match: 8. This CDR3 reads CASSPAGVGTGELFF. CDR3 sequence (DNA): TGTGCCAGCAGCCCCGCGGGGGTTGGAACCGGGGAGCTGTTTTTT.

The genes are TRBV18 and TRBJ1-3, with 9 bases fitting TRBD1. The CDR3 is made up of 17 amino acids. CDR1 is KGHSH and CDR2 is LQKENI in the germline V gene. Trimming cost V 4 bases and J 0 bases; bases outside gene matches: 7. CDR3 in amino acids: CASSLGRDRASGNTIYF. In DNA, the CDR3 is TGTGCCAGCTCACTAGGCCGGGACAGGGCCTCTGGAAACACCATATATTTT.

In its sample, this clone was seen once. As DNA, the CDR3 is TGTGCCAGCAGAGGGCCAGGGACAGATACGCAGTATTTT. Encoded protein: CASRGPGTDTQYF. This rearrangement joins TRBV6-5 to TRBJ2-3; a weak D match, TRBD1 (5 bases). Trimming cost V 6 bases and J 3 bases, with 10 bases left between them. The CDR3 extends over 13 amino acids. Germline V lookup: CDR1 MNHEY, CDR2 SVGAGI.

This chain links TRBV6-5 with TRBJ2-7; 9 nucleotides align to TRBD2. The CDR3 spans 13 residues. The V gene end was trimmed by 6 bases and the J gene end by 4 bases; junction bases not matched to a gene: 4. Germline CDR1 and CDR2: MNHEY and SVGAGI. As DNA, the CDR3 is TGTGCCAGCAGACCGGGACTAGCTTACGAGCAGTACTTC. It yields the protein CASRPGLAYEQYF.

The rearrangement uses TRBV11-2 and TRBJ2-7, with D perhaps matching TRBD1 (5 bases). V was shortened by 4 bases and J by 1 base, with 11 bases between the two germline ends. Germline assignment: CDR1 SGHAT and CDR2 FQNNGV. This CDR3 contains 14 residues. This chain's CDR3 is CASSSHRLSYEQYF. CDR3 sequence (DNA): TGTGCCAGCAGCTCCCACAGGCTGTCCTACGAGCAGTACTTC.

This clone was recorded only once. V gene TRBV6-1 combines with J gene TRBJ2-1, with a possible D match to TRBD1 (6 bases). The CDR3 covers 13 residues. The germline V gene encodes CDR1 MNHNS and CDR2 SASEGT. The V end lost 2 bases, the J end lost 4 bases, and 6 bases lay between the germline ends. DNA of the CDR3: TGTGCCAGCAGTGAACAGGGGTACAATGAGCAGTTCTTC. Amino acids: CASSEQGYNEQFF.

The rearrangement joins TRBV24-1 to TRBJ1-2, with D uncertain. Germline assignment: CDR1 KGHDR and CDR2 SFDVKD. Trimming cost V 2 bases and J 7 bases, with 10 bases left between them. The CDR3 totals 13 residues. The DNA of the CDR3 is TGTGCCACCAGTGATTCGGGCAGCGGTGGCTACACCTTC. Its protein product is CATSDSGSGGYTF.

This chain uses TRBV28 with TRBJ1-4, with TRBD1 as a possible D gene (5 bases). V was shortened by 2 bases and J by 0 bases, with 7 bases between the two germline ends. The CDR3 length is 15 residues. Germline CDR1 and CDR2: MDHEN and SYDVKM. The CDR3 DNA is TGTGCCAGCAGTTTACGGGGGACAACTAATGAAAAACTGTTTTTT. This translates into CASSLRGTTNEKLFF.

The rearrangement links TRBV28 to TRBJ2-1; 10 bases are a match to TRBD2. With V trimmed by 3 bases and J by 8 bases, 4 bases remained unmatched. This CDR3 contains 14 residues. Germline CDR1 is MDHEN and CDR2 is SYDVKM. Here the CDR3 reads CASSFQRGGYEQFF. The CDR3 DNA reads TGTGCCAGCAGTTTTCAGCGGGGGGGCTATGAGCAGTTCTTC.